This paragraph reports one T cell receptor (beta chain). As yet, its antigen is unknown. CDR1 is SNHLY and CDR2 is FYNNEI in the germline V gene. V lost 10 bases to trimming and J lost 3 bases, with 16 bases between them. There are 15 residues in the CDR3. These data originate in a study of T cells in Graves' hyperthyroidism and ophthalmopathy. Whole-study findings and limits: Among thyroid clonotypes expanded above 0.001, most also appeared in blood.

Template material for amplifying TCR beta CDR3 regions consisted of RNA transcripts. With the HTBI primer set, the TCR CDR3 went through a first round of RT-PCR. In TCRdb, the multiplex PCR reads were re-called with MiXCR into one record per CDR3 protein. The sample yields around 380,000 distinct CDR3 sequences, around an eighth seen once. Patients were aged 18 to 65, had disease duration under 2 months, and had newly diagnosed hyperthyroidism. Diagnosis rested on symptoms, serum thyroxine and TRAb, thyroid ultrasound, and orbital computed tomography. V is TRBV2 and J is TRBJ2-6, with TRBD1 as a possible D gene (6 bases). Specimen: blood. This TCR came from a man younger than 45 with Graves' hyperthyroidism that later progressed to Graves' ophthalmopathy. The DNA for the CDR3 is TGTGCCACCCGCGGGTGGGGGCGTGGGGCCAACGTCCTGACTTTC. It is translated as CATRGWGRGANVLTF.